This T cell receptor beta chain was sequenced during a study of response to subunit inactivated influenza vaccine. Findings of the study overall: The authors put forward the suggestion that each seasonal influenza vaccination may bring in only a limited number of new T cells.

This clonotype was observed a handful of times. No antigen is known for it. One entry per CDR3 protein, called by TCRdb with MiXCR from the RT-PCR reads. The repertoire consists of hundreds of thousands of distinct CDR3 sequences, with roughly 18% occurring once and the leading ten covering approximately 11%. The ends lost 8 bases at V and 7 bases at J; junction bases unmatched: 5. This CDR3 spans 13 amino acids. Germline loops: CDR1 MDHEN, CDR2 SYDVKM. The sequenced sample was PBMCs from blood, obtained about 5 days after vaccination. The chain recombines TRBV28 with TRBJ2-5; 12 bases match TRBD2. The TCR was taken from a man aged 50 to 59 who received an inactivated influenza vaccine. The CDR3 spells CASRRTSGATQYF. In DNA form, the CDR3 reads TGTGCCAGCCGCAGGACTAGCGGGGCGACCCAGTACTTC.